This TCR beta chain was obtained from a study of T-cell reconstitution after alpha-beta-depleted transplantation in children. The CDR3 is 14 residues long. CDR1 MNHEY and CDR2 SVGEGT come from the germline V gene. V was clipped by 6 bases and J by 5 bases, with 14 bases between them. Molecular barcoding with unique molecular identifiers was used for the TCRbeta library. TCRdb reprocessed the PCR reads via MiXCR and lists one record per CDR3 protein. Here the sample spans about a million distinct CDR3 sequences, about 29% being singletons. This clonotype was found a few times. Its antigen is undetermined. General study points: By about two months after transplant, alpha-beta T cells reportedly arose from several hundred graft clones that had expanded. Diversity and T-cell counts at one year after transplant derived mostly from new T cells.

The origin of this receptor is a boy under two years old who had a stem cell transplant for SCID, so the T cells may come from the graft donor. The material was PBMCs, mostly from graft donor cells, obtained 360 days after TCRalphabeta/CD19-depleted stem cell transplant. V and J are TRBV6-2 or TRBV6-3 and TRBJ1-5; possibly TRBD1 for D (5 bases). CDR3 DNA: TGTGCCAGCAGATGGGCCGGGGGACATCAGCCCCAGCATTTT. Its translation: CASRWAGGHQPQHF.